The TCR beta chain under discussion was sequenced for a study of blood T cell repertoires in COVID-19. As for the study in general: Samples representing acute and convalescent COVID-19 were sourced from the United States, Italy and Spain. Sample material is recorded as cDNA or gDNA derived from T cells, B-cell-depleted T cells, or PBMCs.

The authors' processing: Reference gene primer amplification gave nucleated cell count estimates. Profiling relied on immunoSEQ multiplex PCR, and the TCRdb table lists in-frame clones only, not all of them. Clone size and V and J calls were adopted from that table, with D and trimming inferred from the DNA. Here the sample spans under 300,000 clones, approximately 85% being singletons. Germline CDR1 and CDR2: SGHRS and YFSETQ. V gave up 0 bases and J gave up 6 bases, with 15 bases separating them. The CDR3 runs to 16 residues. This TCR was sampled from a woman aged 45-65 years who had recovered from COVID-19. Sequencing used PBMCs or T cells enriched from blood (not recorded which). The rearrangement links TRBV5-1 to TRBJ1-4, with a weak D call TRBD1 (5 bases). CDR3 loop: CASSLDRWGGDEKLFF. The DNA for the CDR3 is TGCGCCAGCAGCTTGGACCGGTGGGGCGGGGATGAAAAACTGTTTTTT.